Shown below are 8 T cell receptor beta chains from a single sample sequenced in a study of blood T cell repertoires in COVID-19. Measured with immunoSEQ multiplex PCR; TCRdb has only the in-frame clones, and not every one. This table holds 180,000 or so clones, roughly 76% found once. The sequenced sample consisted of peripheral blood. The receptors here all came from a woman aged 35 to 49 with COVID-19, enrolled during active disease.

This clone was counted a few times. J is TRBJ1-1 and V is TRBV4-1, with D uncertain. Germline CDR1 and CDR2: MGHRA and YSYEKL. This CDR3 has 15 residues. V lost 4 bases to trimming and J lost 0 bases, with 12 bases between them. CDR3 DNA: TGCGCCAGCAGCCCTCGGACGGGATTGAACACTGAAGCTTTCTTT. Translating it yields CASSPRTGLNTEAFF.

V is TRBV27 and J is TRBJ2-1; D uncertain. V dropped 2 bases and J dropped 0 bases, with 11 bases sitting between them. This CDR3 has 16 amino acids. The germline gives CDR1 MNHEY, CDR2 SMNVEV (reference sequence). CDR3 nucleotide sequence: TGTGCCAGCAGTTTAACAGAGATGAGCTCCTACAATGAGCAGTTCTTC. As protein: CASSLTEMSSYNEQFF.

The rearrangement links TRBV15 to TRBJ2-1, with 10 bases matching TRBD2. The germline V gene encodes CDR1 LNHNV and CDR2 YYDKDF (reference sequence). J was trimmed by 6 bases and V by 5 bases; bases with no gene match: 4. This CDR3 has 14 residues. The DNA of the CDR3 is TGTGCCACCAGCCGGACTAGCGGTAGCAATGAGCAGTTCTTC. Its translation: CATSRTSGSNEQFF.

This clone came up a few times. The CDR3 nucleotides are TGTGCCAGCAGCACCCCTGACAGGGACTCTGGAAACACCATATATTTT. The encoded protein is CASSTPDRDSGNTIYF. The chain employs TRBV7-6 and TRBJ1-3; TRBD1 matches at 7 bases. There are 16 residues in the CDR3. The germline V gene has CDR1 SGHVS and CDR2 FNYEAQ. The J segment lost 0 bases and the V segment lost 5 bases, leaving 7 bases of the junction unmatched.

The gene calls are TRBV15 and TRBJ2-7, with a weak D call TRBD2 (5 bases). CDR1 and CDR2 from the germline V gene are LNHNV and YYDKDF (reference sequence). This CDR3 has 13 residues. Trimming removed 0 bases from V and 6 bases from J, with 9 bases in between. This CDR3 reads CATSRDAGSEQYF. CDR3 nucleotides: TGTGCCACCAGCAGAGATGCGGGTAGCGAGCAGTACTTC. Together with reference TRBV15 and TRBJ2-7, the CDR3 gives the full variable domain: DAMVIQNPRYQVTQFGKPVTLSCSQTLNHNVMYWYQQKSSQAPKLLFHYYDKDFNNEADTPDNFQSRRPNTSFCFLDIRSPGLGDTAMYLCATSRDAGSEQYFGPGTRLTVT.

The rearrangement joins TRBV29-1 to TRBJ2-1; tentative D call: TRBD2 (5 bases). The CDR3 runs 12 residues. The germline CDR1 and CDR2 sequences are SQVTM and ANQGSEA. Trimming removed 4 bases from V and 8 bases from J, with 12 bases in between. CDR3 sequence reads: CSVVRGIDEQFF. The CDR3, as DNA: TGCAGCGTTGTCAGAGGGATCGATGAGCAGTTCTTC.

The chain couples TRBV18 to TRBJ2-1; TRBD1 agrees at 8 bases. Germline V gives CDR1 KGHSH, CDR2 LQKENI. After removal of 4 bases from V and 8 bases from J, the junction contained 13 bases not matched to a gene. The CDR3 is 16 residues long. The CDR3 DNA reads TGTGCCAGCTCACAGAATGTTGGACAGGGTAGGGATGAGCAGTTCTTC. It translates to CASSQNVGQGRDEQFF.

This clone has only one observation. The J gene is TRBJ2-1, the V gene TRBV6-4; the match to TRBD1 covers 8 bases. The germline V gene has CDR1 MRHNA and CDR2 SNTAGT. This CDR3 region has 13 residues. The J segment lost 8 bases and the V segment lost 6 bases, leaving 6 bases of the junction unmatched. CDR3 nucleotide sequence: TGTGCCAGCAGCTTAGAACAGGGGGATGAGCAGTTCTTC. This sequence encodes CASSLEQGDEQFF.